This T cell receptor beta chain is drawn from a study of chemoradiotherapy in HPV16-positive cancers. Study-wide context: A couple of HPV16-positive patients' cells yielded candidate HPV-specific clones and common motifs.

Broader study findings: Candidate HPV-specific clones and E7-related TCR motifs grew in tumor during treatment. HPV-responsive T-cell expansion during chemoradiotherapy was linked to improved recurrence-free survival in HPV16-positive patients.

The CDR3 spans 14 residues. V lost 3 bases and J lost 5, with 14 bases in between. The V gene's germline CDR1 is KGHSH and CDR2 LQKENI. Repertoires were generated with immunoSEQ multiplex PCR, while TCRdb's copy carries only in-frame clones and drops some. The sample carries about 11,000 clones, more than 75% recorded once. This clone was picked up a small number of times. Its antigen is still unknown. This specimen was acquired from a patient who underwent chemoradiotherapy. The chain has TRBV18 and TRBJ2-7, with a tentative D call TRBD1 (5 bases). This sequence was found in a human donor with HPV-associated anogenital cancer. DNA for the CDR3: TGTGCCAGCTCACCGTTGGGCAGGGCAAACGAGCAGTACTTC. This sequence encodes CASSPLGRANEQYF.